The 3 T cell receptor beta chains presented below share a single source sample, sequenced in a study of blood T cell repertoires in COVID-19 (dated by TCRdb to 2018 to 2021). Library construction relied on the immunoSEQ multiplex PCR assay. The source is immuneACCESS, and TCRdb retained only in-frame sequences with V and J called. Part of the clones is not carried over; for the studies checked, unresolved V genes explain less than half of this, and the remainder is unexplained. Here the sample has some 140,000 clones; 91% occur a single time. The ten largest account for 0.5% to 0.55% of the sample. The sequenced sample was peripheral blood. The receptor set was obtained from a man between 45 and 60 years old with acute or convalescent COVID-19.

The chain recombines TRBV19 with TRBJ1-6; 7 positions match TRBD1. With V trimmed by 6 bases and J by 8 bases, 7 bases remained unmatched. The CDR3 consists of 14 residues. The germline gives CDR1 LNHDA, CDR2 SQIVND (reference sequence). CDR3 DNA sequence: TGTGCCAGTAGCAAACAGGGGCGGGATTCACCCCTCCACTTT. This codes for CASSKQGRDSPLHF.

The gene calls are TRBV2 and TRBJ1-2; the D is unclear. V lost 4 bases, J lost 1 base, and 10 bases lay in between. The CDR3 extends over 14 amino acids. Germline lookup yields CDR1 SNHLY and CDR2 FYNNEI. CDR3 sequence: CASSGPYHNYGYTF. The CDR3 coding sequence is TGTGCCAGCAGTGGCCCCTACCATAACTATGGCTACACCTTC. The complete variable domain, with remaining parts taken from reference TRBV2 and TRBJ1-2, reads EPEVTQTPSHQVTQMGQEVILRCVPISNHLYFYWYRQILGQKVEFLVSFYNNEISEKSEIFDDQFSVERPDGSNFTLKIRSTKLEDSAMYFCASSGPYHNYGYTFGSGTRLTVV.

The chain carries TRBV5-1 and TRBJ2-1, with D uncertain. V shed 0 bases and J shed 5 bases, with 6 bases lying between them. Germline V gene sequence: CDR1 SGHRS, CDR2 YFSETQ. This CDR3 contains 13 residues. The CDR3 spells CASSLVLNNEQFF. CDR3 DNA: TGCGCCAGCAGCTTGGTACTCAACAATGAGCAGTTCTTC.